What follows is one T cell receptor beta chain and its context. This clonotype came up many times. Its binding antigen is unknown. The record has no base qualities; no much larger clone is one base away. This sample is drawn from a study of T cells in Graves' hyperthyroidism and ophthalmopathy (dated by TCRdb to the late 2010s). Regarding the complete study: Peripheral blood samples were taken at initial diagnosis, before any treatment was given. A discovery cohort of about 96 patients, approximately 45 with Graves' ophthalmopathy and approximately 57 with stable Graves' hyperthyroidism, was used to find distinguishing TCR V-J signatures. Prospective prediction of ophthalmopathy was tested in an independent validation cohort of some 19 hyperthyroidism patients and 17 patients who later progressed to ophthalmopathy. The roughly 100 discovery patients were randomly divided into training and test sets at a 7:3 ratio. In over five Graves' hyperthyroidism patients, the study also compared T-cell repertoires from thyroid tissue with T-cell repertoires from blood. Once sampling was done, hyperthyroidism patients were given methimazole at a starting dose of 30 mg daily, whereas ophthalmopathy patients were given high-dose intravenous methylprednisolone. TCR Vbeta CDR3 sequencing of 120 to 150 peripheral blood samples (more than 40 ophthalmopathy, over 70 hyperthyroidism and roughly 17 progressor patients) is reported in the paper. Findings and caveats that apply to the study as a whole: Ophthalmopathy was separated from stable hyperthyroidism by a 13 V-J signature model, with 85% to 90% sensitivity and about 81% specificity obtained in cross-validation and 80%/75% obtained in testing. In validation, progression to ophthalmopathy was predicted by the model with 70.59% sensitivity and 72% to 85% specificity, a median of approximately 6.5 months before onset. Most expanded thyroid clonotypes (frequency above 0.001) were also detected in blood, suggesting blood repertoires may reflect thyroid immune responses. Sample size was not statistically predetermined, and investigators were not blinded to group allocation.

The CDR3, from cysteine to phenylalanine, totals 15 residues. Only CDR3 DNA is held: 45 bases, read in frame from base 1. The CDR1 and CDR2 encoded by the germline V gene are SNHLY and FYNNEI. The germline ends are 20 bases apart after V is trimmed by 11 bases and J by 3 bases. Stable Graves' hyperthyroidism was defined as no progression to ophthalmopathy during 18 months of follow-up. Hyperthyroidism patients were aged 18 to 65 years and newly diagnosed, with disease duration of less than 2 months. Patients with uncontrolled infections, other autoimmune diseases, pregnancy or lactation were excluded. Diagnoses relied on clinical symptoms, serum thyroxine and TRAb, thyroid ultrasound and orbital computed tomography. PBMCs were isolated from 8 to 10 ml of fresh peripheral blood by Ficoll-Paque density gradient centrifugation. Trizol reagent was used to extract total RNA, and RNA quality was then checked on an Agilent 2100 Bioanalyzer.

TCR beta CDR3 regions were amplified from RNA transcripts. For the first round of RT-PCR on the TCR CDR3, the HTBI primer set was used together with the Qiagen OneStep RT-PCR kit. A second multiplex PCR round built the libraries, followed by size selection and purification. The libraries were sequenced on an Illumina HiSeq2000 using paired-end 100 bp reads. Under the source paper's analysis protocol: SOAPnuke was used to process the raw data, throwing out any read that contained adapters or uncalled bases, had a mean Phred below 15, or lacked an exact constant-primer or identifier match. COPE v1.2.5 was used to merge high-quality paired reads, and clonotypes were defined as unique nucleotide sequences. MiTCR v1.1 was used to align the clonotypes against IMGT TRBV, TRBD and TRBJ reference segments. The analysis was restricted to V-J combinations with a frequency above 0.0001, which together covered 98% to 99.2% of the repertoires. A TCS score was defined as the ratio between F50 (clonal expansion) and ExV (chaos), using BLOSUM62-based TCRdist between CDR3 peptides within each V-J. Welch's t-statistics and random forest reduced fewer than 600 V-J features to 13, which were used in a naive Bayes classifier (R e1071). TCRdb passed the public sequencing reads through fastp at Q25 and MiXCR, retaining productive beta sequences. Rows with a matching CDR3 protein are joined into one entry that keeps the most common DNA and genes. TCRdb's processing, not the authors' own work, is the source of the V and J calls. The sample yields about 360,000 distinct CDR3 sequences; 15% to 20% were counted once. The ten largest clones capture 3% to 4.5% of the sample.

This clonotype originated in a woman aged 18 to 35 with Graves' hyperthyroidism. Recombination joined TRBV2 with TRBJ1-5; too little of a D gene remains to name it. The sample comprised blood. The sequenced DNA: TGTGCCCCCAAGGTAGGACCCCGAGTCAATCAGCCCCAGCATTTT. It specifies CAPKVGPRVNQPQHF.